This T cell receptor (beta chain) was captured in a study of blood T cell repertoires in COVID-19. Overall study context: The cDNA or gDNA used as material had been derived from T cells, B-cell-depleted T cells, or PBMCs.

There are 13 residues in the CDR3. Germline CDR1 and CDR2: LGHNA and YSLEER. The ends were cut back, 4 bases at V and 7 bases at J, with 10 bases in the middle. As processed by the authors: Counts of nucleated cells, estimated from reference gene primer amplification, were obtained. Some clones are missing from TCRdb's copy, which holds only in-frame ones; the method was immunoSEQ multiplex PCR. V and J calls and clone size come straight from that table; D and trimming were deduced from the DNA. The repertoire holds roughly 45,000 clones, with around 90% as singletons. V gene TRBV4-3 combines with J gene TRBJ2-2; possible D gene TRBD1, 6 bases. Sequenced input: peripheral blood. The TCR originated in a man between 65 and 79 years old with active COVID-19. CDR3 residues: CASSRTASGELFF. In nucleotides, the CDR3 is TGCGCCAGCAGCCGGACAGCGAGCGGGGAGCTGTTTTTT.